The 5 T cell receptor beta chains in this list originate from one sample, sequenced in a study of identical twins. TCRdb passed the 5' RACE reads through MiXCR, listing each CDR3 protein once. The top ten hold roughly 0.46% of the sample, which has around 550,000 distinct CDR3 sequences, roughly 15% seen once. These data also featured in a second study, about yellow fever vaccine responses in identical twins.

Specimen: CD4+ T cells sorted from blood. Receptors were obtained from a woman aged 18-29 years in good health.

In this sample, this clonotype turned up many times. This chain uses TRBV10-3 with TRBJ1-6; no reliable D call. The V gene's germline CDR1 is ENHRY and CDR2 SYGVKD. Between the trimmed V and J ends, which lost 3 bases and 0 bases, there was a span of 12 bases. The CDR3 loop spans 17 amino acids. CDR3 sequence (DNA): TGTGCCATCAGTGAATCGGGCAGCCTCTCCTATAATTCACCCCTCCACTTT. Translation gives CAISESGSLSYNSPLHF.

In this sample, this clonotype turned up a few times. The chain uses TRBV16 and TRBJ2-1, with TRBD2 matching over 7 bases. Germline-derived CDR1 and CDR2 are KGHSY and FQNENV. The CDR3 loop spans 17 amino acids. J gave up 1 base and V 0 bases, and 6 bases lay outside the gene matches. The CDR3 region is CASSQSGLAASYNEQFF. In DNA form, the CDR3 reads TGTGCCAGCAGCCAATCTGGCCTAGCGGCTTCCTACAATGAGCAGTTCTTC. The entire variable domain, with the rest obtained from reference TRBV16 and TRBJ2-1, is as follows: GEEVAQTPKHLVRGEGQKAKLYCAPIKGHSYVFWYQQVLKNEFKFLISFQNENVFDETGMPKERFSAKCLPNSPCSLEIQATKLEDSAVYFCASSQSGLAASYNEQFFGPGTRLTVL.

There are a few counts of this clonotype. The V and J genes are TRBV3-1 and TRBJ1-5; unclear D gene. The CDR3 consists of 15 residues. Germline V gene sequence: CDR1 LGHDT, CDR2 YNNKEL (reference sequence). The V and J ends lost 1 base and 2 bases respectively, with 9 bases between them. CDR3 nucleotides: TGTGCCAGCAGCCAAGGTATAGAGGGCAATCAGCCCCAGCATTTT. Protein sequence: CASSQGIEGNQPQHF. The full variable domain, with the rest looked up from reference TRBV3-1 and TRBJ1-5, is DTAVSQTPKYLVTQMGNDKSIKCEQNLGHDTMYWYKQDSKKFLKIMFSYNNKELIINETVPNRFSPKSPDKAHLNLHINSLELGDSAVYFCASSQGIEGNQPQHFGDGTRLSIL.

The V gene is TRBV9, the J gene TRBJ1-4; 8 bases agree with TRBD1. Per germline, CDR1 SGDLS and CDR2 YYNGEE. This CDR3 comprises 14 residues. Trimming took 4 bases from V and 8 from J; bases not matched to a gene: 7. The CDR3 DNA is TGTGCCAGCAGCCAACGACAGGGGCGGGAAAAACTGTTTTTT. Protein product: CASSQRQGREKLFF.

This clonotype was counted only a few times. J is TRBJ1-1 and V is TRBV5-5, with D hard to call. CDR1 SGHKS and CDR2 YYEKEE come from the germline V gene (reference sequence). V lost 0 bases and J lost 1, with 10 bases in between. This CDR3 has 15 amino acids. CDR3 coding DNA: TGTGCCAGCAGCTTGGGCCCTGTCGGGAACACTGAAGCTTTCTTT. The encoded protein is CASSLGPVGNTEAFF.